This T cell receptor (beta chain) derives from a study of cytomegalovirus exposure and HLA in healthy donors. There are 16 residues in the CDR3. Between the trimmed V and J ends, which lost 6 bases and 3 bases, there was a span of 19 bases. Germline V gene data show CDR1 as SGDLS and CDR2 as YYNGEE. In the PCR, 60 Vbeta and 13 Jbeta primers were used. Clones were read by immunoSEQ multiplex PCR, and TCRdb kept only the in-frame ones, dropping some. The sample shows approximately 120,000 clones, approximately 80% of them seen only once. The sequenced sample was PBMCs. This TCR was sampled from a woman aged 40 to 50 in good health and CMV-seropositive. The chain links TRBV9 to TRBJ2-1, with a possible D match to TRBD2 (6 bases). This CDR3 is CASTKGGTGGYNEQFF. The CDR3 nucleotides read TGTGCCAGCACTAAAGGAGGGACGGGCGGCTACAATGAGCAGTTCTTC.